A single sample is the source of the 27 T cell receptor beta chains below, sequenced in a study of blood T cell repertoires in COVID-19. Profiled with immunoSEQ multiplex PCR; TCRdb holds only in-frame clones, not every one. The table records approximately 250,000 clones, approximately 86% of them present only once. Sequenced input: peripheral blood. Every receptor here comes from a man between 35 and 55 years old with active or convalescent COVID-19.

The V call is TRBV29-1, the J call TRBJ2-4, with no clear D. Trimming took off 0 bases at V and 1 base at J, with 13 bases between the two ends. The CDR3 is 16 amino acids. Germline V gene lookup returns CDR1 SQVTM and CDR2 ANQGSEA. The CDR3 nucleotides are TGCAGCGTTGAAGATCCGAATGCGGATGCCAAAAACATTCAGTACTTC. It encodes CSVEDPNADAKNIQYF. The full variable domain, rest sourced from reference TRBV29-1 and TRBJ2-4, is SAVISQKPSRDICQRGTSLTIQCQVDSQVTMMFWYRQQPGQSLTLIATANQGSEATYESGFVIDKFPISRPNLTFSTLTVSNMSPEDSSIYLCSVEDPNADAKNIQYFGAGTRLSVL.

This clone was recorded only once. The CDR3 spells CASSPGGGVAGNTIYF. CDR3 nucleotide sequence: TGTGCCAGCAGCCCGGGGGGGGGAGTAGCTGGAAACACCATATATTTT. The J gene is TRBJ1-3, the V gene TRBV5-4, with a weak D call TRBD1 (5 bases). Looked up from germline, CDR1 is SGHNT and CDR2 is YYREEE (reference sequence). V was pared by 4 bases and J by 2 bases, with 16 bases between. The CDR3 covers 16 residues.

This sequence joins TRBV7-9 and TRBJ2-2; tentative D call: TRBD2 (6 bases). Germline V gives CDR1 SEHNR, CDR2 FQNEAQ (reference sequence). The ends were cut back, 5 bases at V and 2 bases at J, with 15 bases in the middle. CDR3 length: 16 residues. The CDR3 DNA reads as TGTGCCAGCAGCCCTCCGGGACTTGGCAACACCGGGGAGCTGTTTTTT. The encoded protein is CASSPPGLGNTGELFF.

The sample holds a few counts of this clone. The chain carries TRBV28 and TRBJ2-7; D is unresolved. V lost 4 bases and J lost 3, with 4 bases in between. This CDR3 region has 11 residues. Germline values: CDR1 MDHEN, CDR2 SYDVKM. The DNA of the CDR3 is TGTGCCAGCAGTTCAGTCTACGAGCAGTACTTC. Translated, it gives CASSSVYEQYF. Full variable domain (remainder filled in from reference TRBV28 and TRBJ2-7): DVKVTQSSRYLVKRTGEKVFLECVQDMDHENMFWYRQDPGLGLRLIYFSYDVKMKEKGDIPEGYSVSREKKERFSLILESASTNQTSMYLCASSSVYEQYFGPGTRLTVT.

J is TRBJ2-1 and V is TRBV18; 9 bases fit TRBD2. This CDR3 spans 15 amino acids. The germline V gene has CDR1 KGHSH and CDR2 LQKENI. The J segment lost 4 bases and the V segment lost 5 bases, leaving 6 bases of the junction unmatched. In DNA form, the CDR3 reads TGTGCCAGCTCAGCTGCGGGGGGGGATTACAATGAGCAGTTCTTC. Amino acid sequence: CASSAAGGDYNEQFF. The complete variable domain, with remaining parts taken from reference TRBV18 and TRBJ2-1, reads NAGVMQNPRHLVRRRGQEARLRCSPMKGHSHVYWYRQLPEEGLKFMVYLQKENIIDESGMPKERFSAEFPKEGPSILRIQQVVRGDSAAYFCASSAAGGDYNEQFFGPGTRLTVL.

The count of this clone is one. This chain uses TRBV11-2 with TRBJ1-1; 10 positions agree with TRBD1. The CDR3 loop spans 16 amino acids. CDR1 is SGHAT, CDR2 FQNNGV, per germline. After removal of 0 bases from V and 6 bases from J, the junction contained 7 bases not matched to a gene. The CDR3 loop reads CASSLEGDRGKAEAFF. In DNA form, the CDR3 reads TGTGCCAGCAGCTTAGAGGGGGACAGGGGTAAGGCTGAAGCTTTCTTT.

This clone was seen a single time. The J gene is TRBJ2-5, the V gene TRBV6-5; possibly TRBD2 for D (6 bases). The CDR3 extends over 15 amino acids. Trimming pared 0 bases from V and 7 bases from J, leaving 15 bases between. Germline assignment: CDR1 MNHEY and CDR2 SVGAGI. CDR3 loop: CASSYSTALGGTQYF. As DNA, the CDR3 is TGTGCCAGCAGTTACTCGACGGCGCTGGGGGGGACCCAGTACTTC.

The CDR3: CASSKIERGAFGDTEAFF. CDR3 coding DNA: TGTGCCAGCAGCAAAATAGAAAGGGGCGCTTTTGGTGACACTGAAGCTTTCTTT. The chain carries TRBV21-1 and TRBJ1-1; the table assigns TRBD1, which was not confirmed against the DNA. TRBV21-1 is a listed pseudogene. The CDR3 is 18 residues long.

In this sample, this clone turned up a few times. The chain couples TRBV19 to TRBJ1-5, with D unclear. Germline V gene data show CDR1 as LNHDA and CDR2 as SQIVND (reference sequence). The CDR3 is 16 amino acids. The V and J ends lost 3 bases and 4 bases respectively, with 16 bases between them. In nucleotides, the CDR3 is TGTGCCAGTAGTATCCCGGGTCTCTCCCGTAATCAGCCCCAGCATTTT. This sequence encodes CASSIPGLSRNQPQHF.

This clone came up once. The J gene is TRBJ2-7, the V gene TRBV6-6; the match to TRBD1 covers 9 bases. The junction had 7 bases not matched to a gene; V was cut back by 4 bases and J by 6 bases. CDR1 is MNHNY, CDR2 SVGAGI, per germline (reference sequence). The CDR3 length is 14 residues. CDR3 protein: CASSFGTGPSEQYF. Written as DNA, the CDR3 is TGTGCCAGCAGTTTCGGGACAGGGCCCTCCGAGCAGTACTTC.

This chain connects TRBV30 to TRBJ2-7; TRBD1 might be the D (5 bases). Germline loops: CDR1 GTSNPN, CDR2 SVGIG (reference sequence). CDR3 length equals 12 residues. V was cut by 0 bases and J by 5 bases, with 8 bases left in between. The chain's CDR3 is CAWSVGADEQYF. The CDR3 DNA reads TGTGCCTGGAGTGTAGGGGCTGACGAGCAGTACTTC.

The chain employs TRBV7-2 and TRBJ2-5; D is ambiguous. V dropped 6 bases and J dropped 7 bases, with 18 bases sitting between them. The CDR3 consists of 14 residues. Germline lookup yields CDR1 SGHTA and CDR2 FQGNSA. The CDR3 DNA is TGTGCCAGCAGTCCAGGTGGAACTCCAGGGACCCAGTACTTC. Its protein is CASSPGGTPGTQYF.

This clone showed up just once. The DNA of the CDR3 is TGTGCCAGCAGCTTGGTTGAGACAGGGACAACTGGGGCCAACGTCCTGACTTTC. Translating it yields CASSLVETGTTGANVLTF. The rearrangement links TRBV5-5 to TRBJ2-6; TRBD1 matches 7 bases. The CDR3 has 18 residues. Trimming took 0 bases from V and 2 from J; bases not matched to a gene: 8. Germline CDR1 and CDR2: SGHKS and YYEKEE (reference sequence). The full variable domain, with the rest looked up from reference TRBV5-5 and TRBJ2-6, is DAGVTQSPTHLIKTRGQQVTLRCSPISGHKSVSWYQQVLGQGPQFIFQYYEKEERGRGNFPDRFSARQFPNYSSELNVNALLLGDSALYLCASSLVETGTTGANVLTFGAGSRLTVL.

The chain has TRBV5-6 and TRBJ2-7; 8 bases are a match to TRBD2. CDR1 is SGHDT and CDR2 is YYEEEE in the germline V gene. With V trimmed by 0 bases and J by 5 bases, 7 bases remained unmatched. CDR3 length: 15 residues. CDR3 nucleotide sequence: TGTGCCAGCAGCTTGGCGGGAGGGCCGTACGACGAGCAGTACTTC. This sequence encodes CASSLAGGPYDEQYF.

V usage is TRBV28 and J usage is TRBJ2-7, with 8 bases fitting TRBD1. J was trimmed by 4 bases and V by 5 bases; bases with no gene match: 22. The CDR3 extends over 19 amino acids. Germline CDR1 reads MDHEN; CDR2 reads SYDVKM. The CDR3 DNA follows: TGTGCCAGCAGTCCGGGGCCTTGGGGACAGGCTAGAGGGTATTACGAGCAGTACTTC. As protein: CASSPGPWGQARGYYEQYF.

The V call is TRBV6-5, the J call TRBJ2-3; 7 bases line up with TRBD2. The length of the CDR3 is 14 residues. Germline CDR1 reads MNHEY; CDR2 reads SVGAGI. V was clipped by 6 bases and J by 6 bases; unmatched bases: 9. The CDR3 is CASRRGRRLDTQYF. The CDR3 bases are TGTGCCAGCAGGCGCGGGAGAAGATTGGATACGCAGTATTTT.

The CDR3 DNA is TGTGCCAGCAGCCTCGACAGGGATCGCACAGATACGCAGTATTTT. Translated, it gives CASSLDRDRTDTQYF. J is TRBJ2-3 and V is TRBV3-1 (or the pseudogene TRBV3-2); the match to TRBD1 covers 7 bases. Germline V gene data show CDR1 as LGHDT and CDR2 as YNNKEL (reference sequence). V shed 4 bases, J shed 1 base, and the junction held 5 bases outside the gene matches. The CDR3 is made up of 15 amino acids.

This sequence joins TRBV24-1 and TRBJ1-5; D unclear. Trimming pared 0 bases from V and 8 bases from J, leaving 10 bases between. CDR1 and CDR2 (germline): KGHDR, SFDVKD. The CDR3 runs to 14 residues. The CDR3 nucleotides are TGTGCCACCAGTGATTTGCAAGTAACTGAGCCCCAGCATTTT. This encodes CATSDLQVTEPQHF.

The chain has TRBV24-1 and TRBJ2-2; TRBD2 matches at 11 bases. The CDR3 loop spans 17 amino acids. V shed 1 base and J 3 bases; nucleotides not matched to a gene: 3. CDR1 and CDR2 from the germline V gene are KGHDR and SFDVKD. The CDR3 DNA sequence: TGTGCCACCAGTGATTTTGCTAGCGGGGGGTACACCGGGGAGCTGTTTTTT. Translation gives CATSDFASGGYTGELFF.

This clone was observed a single time. The chain employs TRBV5-4 and TRBJ2-2; D might be TRBD1 (6 bases). Trimming took 3 bases from V and 1 from J, leaving 13 bases between them. Germline values: CDR1 SGHNT, CDR2 YYREEE (reference sequence). The CDR3 length is 16 residues. The CDR3 DNA is TGTGCCAGCAGCTCGAACAGGGTATTGAACACCGGGGAGCTGTTTTTT. Its protein product is CASSSNRVLNTGELFF.

V and J are TRBV27 and TRBJ2-6; weak D call: TRBD2 (5 bases). Trimming shortened V by 4 bases and J by 2 bases, and 9 bases separated the two germline ends. CDR3 length: 15 residues. Germline-derived CDR1 and CDR2 are MNHEY and SMNVEV (reference sequence). CDR3 region: CASSSSGTGANVLTF. The CDR3 DNA reads as TGTGCCAGCAGTTCCTCGGGGACTGGGGCCAACGTCCTGACTTTC.

The rearrangement joins TRBV6-4 to TRBJ1-2, with 7 nucleotides matching TRBD1. Trimming cost V 6 bases and J 7 bases; bases outside gene matches: 8. Germline V gene lookup returns CDR1 MRHNA and CDR2 SNTAGT. The CDR3 is 13 amino acids. The CDR3 here is CASSPGTAGGYTF. As DNA, the CDR3 is TGTGCCAGCAGCCCGGGGACAGCTGGTGGCTACACCTTC.

The chain combines TRBV11-2 with TRBJ2-5; D is perhaps TRBD2 (6 bases). Looked up from germline, CDR1 is SGHAT and CDR2 is FQNNGV. Trimming took 2 bases from V and 3 from J, leaving 7 bases between them. CDR3 length equals 13 residues. The CDR3 DNA reads as TGTGCCAGCAGCTTACCGGGAGAAGAGACCCAGTACTTC. This gives the protein CASSLPGEETQYF. Filled out from reference TRBV11-2 and TRBJ2-5, the complete variable domain reads EAGVAQSPRYKIIEKRQSVAFWCNPISGHATLYWYQQILGQGPKLLIQFQNNGVVDDSQLPKDRFSAERLKGVDSTLKIQPAKLEDSAVYLCASSLPGEETQYFGPGTRLLVL.

The V and J genes are TRBV19 and TRBJ1-2, with 7 bases matching TRBD1. Losses at the gene ends were 1 base for V and 3 bases for J; bases not matched to a gene: 5. CDR3 size: 15 residues. Germline V lookup: CDR1 LNHDA, CDR2 SQIVND (reference sequence). The CDR3 DNA is TGTGCCAGTAGTATAGGGGACAGTATAGACTATGGCTACACCTTC. Protein product: CASSIGDSIDYGYTF.

As regards this clone: A junction boundary mismatches the germline segment, possibly from a read error. The chain links TRBV4-2 to TRBJ2-5, with 7 bases that match TRBD1. CDR3 length equals 15 residues. Germline CDR1 LGHNA, CDR2 YNFKEQ. CDR3: CASSQEGAGQETQYF. The CDR3 DNA reads TGTGCCAGCAGTCAAGAGGGGGCCGGCCAAGAGACCCAGTACTTC.

The chain carries TRBV3-1 (or the pseudogene TRBV3-2) and TRBJ1-2, with D unclear. This CDR3 is 14 amino acids long. Deletions cut 0 bases from V and 2 bases from J, with 7 bases between. Per germline, CDR1 LGHDT and CDR2 YNNKEL (reference sequence). CDR3 amino acids: CASSQEGTNYGYTF. The CDR3 nucleotides read TGTGCCAGCAGCCAAGAGGGCACCAACTATGGCTACACCTTC.

The chain uses TRBV10-3 and TRBJ2-2; D unresolved. The V and J ends lost 3 bases and 5 bases respectively, with 10 bases between them. This CDR3 is built from 14 residues. Germline CDR1 and CDR2: ENHRY and SYGVKD. CDR3 DNA: TGTGCCATCAGTGAACTATCCGATACCGGGGAGCTGTTTTTT. Translation: CAISELSDTGELFF.